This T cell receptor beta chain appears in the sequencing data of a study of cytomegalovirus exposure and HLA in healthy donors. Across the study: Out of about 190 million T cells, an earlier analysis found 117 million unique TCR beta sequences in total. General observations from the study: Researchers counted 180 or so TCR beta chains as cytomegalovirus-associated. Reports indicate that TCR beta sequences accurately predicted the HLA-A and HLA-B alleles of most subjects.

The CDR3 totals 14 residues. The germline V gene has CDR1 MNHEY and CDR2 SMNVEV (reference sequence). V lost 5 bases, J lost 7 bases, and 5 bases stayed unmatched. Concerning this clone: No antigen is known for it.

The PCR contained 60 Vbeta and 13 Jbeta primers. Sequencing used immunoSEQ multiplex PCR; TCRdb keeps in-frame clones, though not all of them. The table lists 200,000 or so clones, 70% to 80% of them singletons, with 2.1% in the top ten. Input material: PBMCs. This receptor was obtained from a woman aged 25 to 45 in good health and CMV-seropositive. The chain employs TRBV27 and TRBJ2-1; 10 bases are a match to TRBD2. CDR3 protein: CASSLAGDYNEQFF. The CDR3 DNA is TGTGCCAGCAGTCTAGCGGGGGACTATAATGAGCAGTTCTTC.